A single sample gave rise to the 17 T cell receptor beta chains below, sequenced in a study of identical twins. TCRdb processed the 5' RACE reads anew with MiXCR; each CDR3 protein has one entry. The sample records 500,000 to 650,000 distinct CDR3 sequences, 20% to 25% being singletons. The same data also contributed to another study, on yellow fever vaccine responses in identical twins.

The material sequenced was CD4+ T cells sorted from blood. These receptors originate from a young woman in good health.

V is TRBV24-1 and J is TRBJ2-7; TRBD2 matches 7 bases. J gave up 3 bases and V 0 bases, and 4 bases lay outside the gene matches. The CDR3 sequence is 15 residues long. CDR1 KGHDR and CDR2 SFDVKD come from the germline V gene. The CDR3 nucleotides are TGTGCCACCAGTGATTTGCAAGCGGGGATCTACGAGCAGTACTTC. Protein sequence: CATSDLQAGIYEQYF.

V is TRBV7-9 and J is TRBJ1-5; D unclear. Trimming cost V 5 bases and J 9 bases, with 11 bases left between them. The germline CDR1 and CDR2 sequences are SEHNR and FQNEAQ (reference sequence). This CDR3 has 12 residues. This chain's CDR3 is CASSREEGPQHF. CDR3 DNA: TGTGCCAGCAGCCGGGAGGAAGGGCCCCAGCATTTT.

The gene calls are TRBV29-1 and TRBJ2-1; perhaps D is TRBD1 or TRBD2 (5 bases each). Germline loops: CDR1 SQVTM, CDR2 ANQGSEA. CDR3 length equals 15 residues. V was clipped by 2 bases and J by 1 base, with 12 bases between them. CDR3 coding DNA: TGCAGCGTTGAATGGCTGGGACGGTCCTACAATGAGCAGTTCTTC. Translation: CSVEWLGRSYNEQFF.

This clonotype has just a few counts. CDR3 protein: CSVVGRLAEPISFF. CDR3 coding DNA: TGCAGCGTTGTGGGGCGACTAGCGGAACCAATATCGTTCTTC. V gene TRBV29-1 combines with J gene TRBJ2-1, with TRBD2 identical over 9 bases. The trim removed 4 bases at V and 15 bases at J, leaving 16 bases unmatched. Germline assignment: CDR1 SQVTM and CDR2 ANQGSEA. The CDR3 consists of 14 residues.

V is TRBV7-3 and J is TRBJ2-5, with 7 bases that match TRBD1. J lost 2 bases, V lost 2 bases, and 2 bases had no gene match. The CDR3 covers 14 residues. Germline V CDR1 and CDR2: SGHTA, FQGTGA. Here the CDR3 DNA reads TGTGCCAGCAGCTTATCGGGACAGCAAGAGACCCAGTACTTC. This sequence encodes CASSLSGQQETQYF. Full variable domain (missing parts from reference TRBV7-3 and TRBJ2-5): GAGVSQTPSNKVTEKGKYVELRCDPISGHTALYWYRQSLGQGPEFLIYFQGTGAADDSGLPNDRFFAVRPEGSVSTLKIQRTERGDSAVYLCASSLSGQQETQYFGPGTRLLVL.

A few counts support this clonotype. This chain links TRBV6-5 with TRBJ2-1; D unclear. This CDR3 comprises 16 residues. Trimming took 2 bases from V and 6 from J, leaving 17 bases between them. CDR1 and CDR2 from the germline V gene are MNHEY and SVGAGI. CDR3 bases: TGTGCCAGCAGTTACGGGTATGGCGGTCGGGCCAATGAGCAGTTCTTC. Translating it yields CASSYGYGGRANEQFF.

CDR3 in amino acids: CASSLGVQGTGELFF. As DNA, the CDR3 is TGTGCCAGCAGTTTAGGGGTCCAGGGGACCGGGGAGCTGTTTTTT. The chain recombines TRBV12-3 or TRBV12-4 with TRBJ2-2, with D maybe TRBD1 (6 bases). The V gene lost 1 base and the J gene lost 5 bases, with 11 bases spanning the gap. CDR3 length: 15 residues.

This clonotype has a handful of counts. V and J are TRBV7-9 and TRBJ2-2, with 7 bases fitting TRBD2. The CDR3 sequence is 17 residues long. The trim removed 5 bases at V and 2 bases at J, leaving 11 bases unmatched. Germline assignment: CDR1 SEHNR and CDR2 FQNEAQ (reference sequence). In DNA form, the CDR3 reads TGTGCCAGCAGCCCCTCCGCGGGCGGGAGAAACACCGGGGAGCTGTTTTTT. This encodes CASSPSAGGRNTGELFF.

The V gene is TRBV3-1, the J gene TRBJ1-1; TRBD1 might be the D (5 bases). Trimming cost V 0 bases and J 1 base, with 6 bases left between them. Germline CDR1 reads LGHDT; CDR2 reads YNNKEL (reference sequence). The length of the CDR3 is 14 residues. CDR3 in amino acids: CASSQDQGNTEAFF. The CDR3 DNA sequence: TGTGCCAGCAGCCAAGATCAGGGGAACACTGAAGCTTTCTTT.

The chain is built from TRBV18 and TRBJ2-2, with D hard to call. The CDR3 spans 15 residues. Germline V gene lookup returns CDR1 KGHSH and CDR2 LQKENI. Trimming cost V 1 base and J 1 base, with 7 bases left between them. CDR3 in DNA: TGTGCCAGCTCACCACTATCGCGGAACACCGGGGAGCTGTTTTTT. It codes for CASSPLSRNTGELFF. Looking up the rest from reference TRBV18 and TRBJ2-2 gives the full variable domain: NAGVMQNPRHLVRRRGQEARLRCSPMKGHSHVYWYRQLPEEGLKFMVYLQKENIIDESGMPKERFSAEFPKEGPSILRIQQVVRGDSAAYFCASSPLSRNTGELFFGEGSRLTVL.

The rearrangement uses TRBV28 and TRBJ2-7; TRBD2 matches 8 bases. The CDR3 is 15 residues long. The germline CDR1 and CDR2 sequences are MDHEN and SYDVKM. J was trimmed by 3 bases and V by 6 bases; bases with no gene match: 10. CDR3 residues: CASSPQGLDDYEQYF. CDR3 sequence (DNA): TGTGCCAGCAGCCCTCAGGGACTAGACGACTACGAGCAGTACTTC. Variable domain in full (rest from reference TRBV28 and TRBJ2-7): DVKVTQSSRYLVKRTGEKVFLECVQDMDHENMFWYRQDPGLGLRLIYFSYDVKMKEKGDIPEGYSVSREKKERFSLILESASTNQTSMYLCASSPQGLDDYEQYFGPGTRLTVT.

The chain recombines TRBV28 with TRBJ2-3, with no clear D. Germline assignment: CDR1 MDHEN and CDR2 SYDVKM. The CDR3 is 15 amino acids. Trimming took 7 bases from V and 4 from J, leaving 18 bases between them. The CDR3 DNA sequence: TGTGCCAGCAATGCGCCATATCCAACTCCAGATACGCAGTATTTT. Its translation is CASNAPYPTPDTQYF. The full variable domain, completed using reference TRBV28 and TRBJ2-3, is DVKVTQSSRYLVKRTGEKVFLECVQDMDHENMFWYRQDPGLGLRLIYFSYDVKMKEKGDIPEGYSVSREKKERFSLILESASTNQTSMYLCASNAPYPTPDTQYFGPGTRLTVL.

At least ten counts were recorded for this clonotype. The chain links TRBV29-1 to TRBJ2-1; TRBD1 matches at 9 bases. The CDR3 has 13 amino acids. V shed 6 bases and J 4 bases; nucleotides not matched to a gene: 4. Germline CDR1 SQVTM, CDR2 ANQGSEA. As DNA, the CDR3 is TGCAGCGTGCCGGGACAGGGTTACAATGAGCAGTTCTTC. The encoded protein is CSVPGQGYNEQFF.

This chain links TRBV27 with TRBJ1-1; D not resolved. CDR3 size: 15 residues. Germline assignment: CDR1 MNHEY and CDR2 SMNVEV (reference sequence). V was cut by 5 bases and J by 4 bases, with 17 bases left in between. This CDR3 is CASSVQGSRVTEAFF. The CDR3 coding sequence is TGTGCCAGCAGTGTACAAGGGTCGCGGGTCACTGAAGCTTTCTTT.

This sequence joins TRBV5-1 and TRBJ1-2; D unclear. Germline CDR1 reads SGHRS; CDR2 reads YFSETQ. Trimming removed 4 bases from V and 7 bases from J, with 17 bases in between. This CDR3 contains 14 residues. CDR3 coding DNA: TGCGCCAGCAGCCCGGACTCCAACCCGTCTGGCTACACCTTC. It codes for CASSPDSNPSGYTF.

The genes are TRBV4-1 and TRBJ2-5, with D uncertain. Trimming pared 6 bases from V and 2 bases from J, leaving 16 bases between. Germline CDR1 and CDR2: MGHRA and YSYEKL. The CDR3 has 15 amino acids. Here the CDR3 reads CASSRAGVLQETQYF. The CDR3, as DNA: TGCGCCAGCAGTAGGGCAGGTGTACTACAAGAGACCCAGTACTTC.

This clonotype was detected a few times. V is TRBV7-9 and J is TRBJ1-2; a possible D gene is TRBD1 (5 bases). There are 15 residues in the CDR3. With 0 bases removed from V and 6 bases from J, the gap between germline ends came to 14 bases. Germline V gives CDR1 SEHNR, CDR2 FQNEAQ (reference sequence). The CDR3 is CASSLAGLKGDGYTF. As DNA, the CDR3 is TGTGCCAGCAGCTTAGCGGGACTCAAAGGGGATGGCTACACCTTC.